This T cell receptor beta chain was found in a study of brain T cells in children with intractable seizures. Described time point: blood from clinic visit 5 months post-surgery; TSC patient then seizure free. The sequenced cases were selected for having the highest brain T cell transcript signatures. Points from the study as a whole: Pre- and post-surgery blood differed in depth, so pre-surgery absences may be undersampling. Viral specificity was inferred only from CDR3 similarity; HCMV serostatus was unknown.

Sequencing was performed with immunoSEQ multiplex PCR; in TCRdb, only in-frame clones are kept and a portion is missing. The data contain hundreds of thousands of clones, more than 85% of them seen just once; the ten biggest clones take up roughly 6%. This CDR3 has 14 amino acids. Germline V CDR1 and CDR2: SGHRS, YFSETQ. V was pared by 1 base and J by 8 bases, with 6 bases of the junction left unmatched. Remarks on this clone: Its specificity is not known.

The receptor comes from a boy younger than two with tuberous sclerosis and intractable seizures. The specimen comprised peripheral blood, sampled roughly 5 months after surgery. The chain carries TRBV5-1 and TRBJ1-3; TRBD1 agrees at 7 bases. The CDR3 loop is CASSLLPQGDTIYF. In DNA, the CDR3 is TGCGCCAGCAGCTTGCTTCCCCAGGGGGACACCATATATTTT.